This T cell receptor (beta chain) derives from a study of cytomegalovirus exposure and HLA in healthy donors. Study results and limitations: A later analysis showed HLA-associated TCR beta chains outstripping equally common others in clonal expansion.

13 Jbeta primers and 60 Vbeta primers were used for the PCR. Clones were sequenced by immunoSEQ multiplex PCR, and TCRdb holds only the in-frame ones, with some missing. In the table there are 150,000 or so clones, nearly 80% of which are singletons. Concerning this clone itself: Its antigen is as yet unknown.

The source is a woman between 40 and 55 years old in good health and CMV-seronegative. Input material: PBMCs.

The CDR3 sequence is CASSFSGTSGGDEQFF. The CDR3 DNA follows: TGTGCCAGTAGTTTTTCCGGGACTAGCGGTGGGGATGAGCAGTTCTTC. The chain couples TRBV19 to TRBJ2-1; 11 positions match TRBD2. The CDR3 sequence is 16 residues long. The trim removed 5 bases at V and 8 bases at J, leaving 11 bases unmatched. CDR1 and CDR2 (germline): LNHDA, SQIVND (reference sequence).